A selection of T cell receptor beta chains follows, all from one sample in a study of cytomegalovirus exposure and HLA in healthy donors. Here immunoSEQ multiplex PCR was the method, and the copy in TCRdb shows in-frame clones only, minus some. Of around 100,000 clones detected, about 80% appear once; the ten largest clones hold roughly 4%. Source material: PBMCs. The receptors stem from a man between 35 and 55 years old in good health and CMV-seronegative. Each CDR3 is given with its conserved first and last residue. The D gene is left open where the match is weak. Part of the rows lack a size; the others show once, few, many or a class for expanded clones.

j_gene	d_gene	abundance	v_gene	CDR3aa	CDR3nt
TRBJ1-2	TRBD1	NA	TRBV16	CASSGQAVSYGYTF	TGTGCCAGCAGCGGACAGGCGGTTAGCTATGGCTACACCTTC
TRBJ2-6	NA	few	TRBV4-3	CASSQEAPPGANVLTF	TGCGCCAGCAGCCAAGAAGCCCCTCCTGGGGCCAACGTCCTGACTTTC
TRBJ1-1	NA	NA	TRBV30	CAWSVRGGHTEAFF	TGTGCCTGGAGTGTAAGGGGAGGGCACACTGAAGCTTTCTTT
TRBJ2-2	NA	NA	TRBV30	CAWSSHGGTGELFF	TGTGCCTGGTCCTCCCATGGGGGGACCGGGGAGCTGTTTTTT
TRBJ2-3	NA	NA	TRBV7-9	CASSLAVGESTDTQYF	TGTGCCAGCAGCTTAGCGGTCGGGGAGAGCACAGATACGCAGTATTTT
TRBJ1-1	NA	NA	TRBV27	CASSLWSMGARLTEAFF	TGTGCCAGCAGTTTATGGAGTATGGGGGCTCGTCTAACTGAAGCTTTCTTT
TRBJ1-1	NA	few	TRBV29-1	CSVERVTEAFF	TGCAGCGTTGAGAGGGTCACTGAAGCTTTCTTT
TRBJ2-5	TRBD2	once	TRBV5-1	CASSSEGLAGAAGETQYF	TGCGCCAGCAGTTCGGAGGGCCTAGCGGGGGCCGCGGGGGAGACCCAGTACTTC
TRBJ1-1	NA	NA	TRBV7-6	CASSTVDSTEAFF	TGTGCCAGCAGCACAGTGGACAGCACTGAAGCTTTCTTT
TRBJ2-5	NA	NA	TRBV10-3	CAISESETQYF	TGTGCCATCAGTGAATCGGAGACCCAGTACTTC
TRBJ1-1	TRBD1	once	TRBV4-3	CASSQGTGGSAEAFF	TGCGCCAGCAGCCAGGGGACAGGGGGCAGCGCTGAAGCTTTCTTT
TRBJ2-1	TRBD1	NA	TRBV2	CASSESRGSYNEQFF	TGTGCCAGCAGTGAATCCAGGGGGTCCTACAATGAGCAGTTCTTC
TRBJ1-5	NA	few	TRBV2	CASSYSNQPQHF	TGTGCCAGCAGCTATAGCAATCAGCCCCAGCATTTT
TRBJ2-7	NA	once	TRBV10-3	CAISGVYGYEQYF	TGTGCCATCAGTGGAGTCTACGGCTACGAGCAGTACTTC
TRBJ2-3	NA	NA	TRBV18	CASSRTTSTDTQYF	TGTGCCAGCTCACGCACGACAAGCACAGATACGCAGTATTTT
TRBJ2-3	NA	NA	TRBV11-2	CASSLQMYSTDTQYF	TGTGCCAGCAGCTTACAGATGTATAGCACAGATACGCAGTATTTT
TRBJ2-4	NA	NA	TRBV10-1	CASSESAGINIQYF	TGCGCCAGCAGTGAGTCCGCAGGGATAAACATTCAGTACTTC
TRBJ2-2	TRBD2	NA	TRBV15	CATSRDLAGGRLNTGELFF	TGTGCCACCAGCAGAGATCTAGCGGGGGGCCGGTTGAACACCGGGGAGCTGTTTTTT